These T cell receptor beta chains were read from a single sample in a study of cytotoxic CD8 clonotypes in ibrutinib-treated CLL. The method was immunoSEQ multiplex PCR; TCRdb's version includes in-frame clones alone and lacks a portion of them. The sample shows about 40,000 clones, around 70% of them seen only once. The input for sequencing was PBMCs, taken at disease progression, from a patient treated with ibrutinib. The source of these receptors is a human donor with chronic lymphocytic leukemia. The CDR3 runs from the conserved cysteine through the conserved F or W. The order of the fields is J gene, V gene, CDR3 protein.

j_call: TRBJ1-2; v_call: TRBV27; cdr3_aa: CASSSLGQFYGYTF
j_call: TRBJ1-6; v_call: TRBV11-2; cdr3_aa: CASSLVPNSPLHF
j_call: TRBJ2-2; v_call: TRBV28; cdr3_aa: CASSFGDYIFTGELFF
j_call: TRBJ2-5; v_call: TRBV13; cdr3_aa: CASSFTGQGQGTQYF
j_call: TRBJ1-1; v_call: TRBV2; cdr3_aa: CASRTETVMNTEAFF
j_call: TRBJ2-7; v_call: TRBV10-2; cdr3_aa: CASGGNIKTSGSYEQYF
j_call: TRBJ2-5; v_call: TRBV4-1; cdr3_aa: CASSPGDRGLLETQYF
j_call: TRBJ2-2; v_call: TRBV7-3; cdr3_aa: CASAPGDTGELFF
j_call: TRBJ1-3; v_call: TRBV5-1; cdr3_aa: CASSFGTGATGNTIYF
j_call: TRBJ2-1; v_call: TRBV11-2; cdr3_aa: CASSSGTANNEQFF
j_call: TRBJ1-5; v_call: TRBV6-6; cdr3_aa: CASTDYSNQPQHF
j_call: TRBJ2-3; v_call: TRBV9; cdr3_aa: CASSVEWGTDTQYF
j_call: TRBJ1-2; v_call: TRBV30; cdr3_aa: CAWSPGQGGYGYTF
j_call: TRBJ2-2; v_call: TRBV10-3; cdr3_aa: CAISPRTANTGELFF
j_call: TRBJ2-1; v_call: TRBV18; cdr3_aa: CASSPQTGGDNEQFF
j_call: TRBJ2-3; v_call: TRBV5-1; cdr3_aa: CASSLFGGDYRTDTQYF
j_call: TRBJ1-2; v_call: TRBV6-5; cdr3_aa: CASSYSVGALGYTF
j_call: TRBJ2-2; v_call: TRBV4-1; cdr3_aa: CASSSRAGELFF
j_call: TRBJ2-7; v_call: TRBV19; cdr3_aa: CASSISGGTYEQYF
j_call: TRBJ1-1; v_call: TRBV19; cdr3_aa: CASAVGPNTEAFF
j_call: TRBJ2-7; v_call: TRBV21-1; cdr3_aa: CASSKARNSYEQYF
j_call: TRBJ1-1; v_call: TRBV5-1; cdr3_aa: CASSTPGRGTEAFF
j_call: TRBJ2-1; v_call: TRBV10-1; cdr3_aa: CASSDASGASYNEQFF